This TCR beta chain originates from a study of shared clonotypes between healthy human individuals (dated by TCRdb to 2018 to 2020). For the study in its entirety: Three men and a couple of women, aged 18 to 49 years, made up the cohort. Each donor's leukapheresis produced roughly between roughly 0.85 and 10 billion PBMCs. Blood TCR repertoires of about five healthy adults were deeply sequenced to estimate repertoire size and the extent of clonotype sharing between individuals. Different laboratories and diverse techniques were used to prepare libraries and sequence TCR repertoires, to increase sequencing depth and limit assay-specific biases. For each donor, CD4 naive and CD4 memory were each given three plates, CD8 naive was given two plates, and CD8 memory was given one plate.

Using the deep immunoSEQ assay, multiplex PCR amplified TCR CDR3 regions from genomic DNA. Extracted genomic DNA from each cell subset was spread evenly across all wells of several immunoSEQ 96-well plates, with each plate serving as a replicate. For sorted subsets, about 200 ng genomic DNA, equal to tens of thousands of T cell genomes, was loaded into each replicate PCR. The purified libraries were quantified using a Qubit 3.0 fluorometer, sized with a Bioanalyzer 2100, and then quantified again using the KAPA Library Quantification kit. Every immunoSEQ 96-well plate was sequenced on a separate single-read 150-cycle Illumina NextSeq 550 flow cell. The source study handled its data this way. Because the immunoSEQ output included only junctional sequences and no quality scores, the filtering could not be the same as the filtering used for full-length reads. Sequences were annotated with PyIR, a Python wrapper for IgBLAST v1.9, and V/J genes and CDR3 were assigned using IMGT germline references. Reads were filtered out if the reads had weak V/J assignments (E-value above 1e-6), no CDR3, stop codons, out-of-frame junctions, or ambiguous translated residues. A V3J clonotype was defined by an identical inferred V gene, J gene, and CDR3 amino acid sequence. Percentage overlap between repertoires was computed as shared unique clonotypes divided by the size of the smaller repertoire. RTK rarefaction, the Chao1 estimator, and Recon v2.1 estimates of unobserved clonotypes were used to assess repertoire richness. OLGA was used to compute generation probabilities for all TCRbeta clonotypes that the gDNA method yielded from a handful of donors. In its TCRdb copy, this immuneACCESS table keeps in-frame sequences only and misses some clones. Where compared with another copy, unresolved V genes explain less than half of these, and the others have no known cause. The V and J calls and clone size are taken from that table; D and trimming were inferred from the DNA. In this sample the table shows some 2 million clones, roughly 95% of which occur a single time. The top ten clonotypes cover approximately 1.2% of the sample.

The CDR3 holds 18 amino acids from the cysteine to the phenylalanine. Only the CDR3 DNA is retained, 54 bases long and in frame from the first base. CDR1 MNHEY and CDR2 SMNVEV were looked up in the germline V gene (reference sequence). Clipping removes 3 bases from V and 0 bases from J, with 13 as the unmatched junction base count. For the CD8 naive samples, CD45RO-negative cells were positively selected for CCR7, yielding a CD45RA+CCR7+ population from which TemRA cells were excluded. Healthy HIV-negative adults with no recently reported acute infections or vaccinations were included as donors. All donors were Caucasian adults living in Nashville, Tennessee, USA. Blood was collected by leukapheresis, and PBMCs were isolated by Ficoll-Histopaque density gradient centrifugation and then cryopreserved in liquid nitrogen vapor phase. Analytical flow cytometry was used to check the purity and quantity of each magnetically sorted T cell population. From each sorted fraction, genomic DNA was isolated and quantified by UV absorbance on a Nanodrop 2000c.

Broader findings and caveats from the paper: Rarefaction of sorted-subset datasets indicated incomplete sequencing despite the large sequencing depth. Pairwise subsampling led to the expectation that sequencing depth would affect the degree of clonotype sharing among donors. Higher generation probabilities were observed for clonotypes shared by all four sorted-subset donors than for non-shared clonotypes. The small number of donors limited the genetic and exposure-history diversity represented. Roughly 5.2% of naive CD4, 3.5% of naive CD8, about 2.1% of memory CD4, and 0.4% of memory CD8 clonotypes were shared across a few donors. Naive subsets generally had larger estimated clonotype richness than memory subsets did. Sampling was limited to blood, and TCR repertoires in tissue likely differ from TCR repertoires in blood.

On this clone: Its specific antigen is unknown. No per-base quality is available; no much larger clone lies one base away.

The V gene is TRBV27 and the J gene is TRBJ2-7, and 8 bases in between align with TRBD2. The sequence came from a man aged 18 to 30 in good health. Sequences were obtained from naive CD8+ T cells sorted from blood. This sample's cell subset or site label indicates: CD45RA+CCR7+. The sequenced DNA: TGTGCCAGCAGTTTCCTCGGGGGGGCGGGCACGTCCTCCTACGAGCAGTACTTC. This yields the protein CASSFLGGAGTSSYEQYF.